Described below is a single T cell receptor (beta chain) sequence and its context. Its specificity is unknown. This may come from a read error, since a much larger clone is one base off. The CDR3 runs 13 residues. The V gene's germline CDR1 is SQVTM and CDR2 ANQGSEA. A primer matching the constant region was used to make TCR beta cDNA from approximately 520 ng of total RNA. For TCR beta, libraries were produced by three nested multiplex PCR rounds using slightly modified ARM-PCR. Amplification in the first two PCR rounds was performed using TRBV1-TRBV30 forward primers and a C-beta reverse primer for around 11 cycles each. TCRdb recomputed calls from the multiplex PCR reads with MiXCR, one row per CDR3 protein. The sample includes 310,000 or so distinct CDR3 sequences, approximately 58% of them seen just once. This entry comes from a study of tumor-infiltrating lymphocytes in primary liver carcinoma. Regarding the study as a whole: Tumor-adjacent and tumor-blood pairs displayed less overlap than did pairs of tumor regions. Each sample was bulk and unsorted; consequently, CD4+ and CD8+ repertoires were not compared.

Alongside blood RNA obtained from unsorted whole blood, germline DNA was also extracted. Preoperatively, peripheral blood was drawn, roughly 4 milliliters in total. The rearrangement joins TRBV29-1 to TRBJ2-7, with a tentative D call TRBD1 (6 bases). The clonotype originates from a woman in her thirties with primary liver carcinoma and hepatitis B virus infection. The source material was peripheral blood. CDR3 nucleotide sequence: TGCAGCGTTGATTCAGGGGTCTCCTACGAGCACTACTTC. Its protein product is CSVDSGVSYEHYF.